This T cell receptor (beta chain) stems from a study of T cell responses to AZD1222 COVID-19 vaccine. Broader study findings: Repertoire sampling happened only post peak T cell response. Epitopes outside B.1.351 and B.1.1.7 mutated regions reportedly drew nearly half of spike TCRs.

Notes on this clone: Antigen unknown.

There are 16 residues in the CDR3. Trimming pared 5 bases from V and 0 bases from J, leaving 17 bases between. CDR1 KGHSH and CDR2 LQKENI come from the germline V gene. The repertoire was sequenced with immunoSEQ multiplex PCR; TCRdb's copy has only in-frame clones and lacks some. The repertoire includes 250,000 to 300,000 clones, 90% to 95% of them detected once, and 0.55% sits in the top ten. This receptor was taken from an adult who received the AZD1222 COVID-19 vaccine. The rearrangement uses TRBV18 and TRBJ2-7, with D tentatively TRBD1 (6 bases). The sample was peripheral blood, taken 28 days after the second AZD1222 dose. The CDR3 loop is CASSEIPGQISYEQYF. In DNA, the CDR3 is TGTGCCAGCTCAGAAATTCCGGGACAAATCTCCTACGAGCAGTACTTC.